This T cell receptor (beta chain) was profiled in a study of beta chain features in type 1 diabetes. Findings of the study overall: People with Type 1 diabetes carried modestly yet significantly shorter TCRB CDR3s in all four CD4+ subsets.

The germline CDR1 and CDR2 sequences are MDHEN and SYDVKM. The CDR3 sequence is 12 residues long. The sample holds many counts of this clone. Its specificity is unknown. Isolated RNA was reverse transcribed in full, so expressed TCRB transcripts were sequenced. Clones were read by immunoSEQ multiplex PCR, and TCRdb kept only the in-frame ones, dropping some. Seen here are more than 300,000 clones, around 10% observed once, and the top ten hold over 0.45%. V is TRBV28 and J is TRBJ2-1; 7 positions agree with TRBD2. The receptor comes from a man aged 25 to 40 with type 1 diabetes. The specimen sequenced was central memory CD4+ T cells from blood. The CDR3 sequence is CVVSGAYNEQFF. CDR3 sequence (DNA): TGTGTAGTAAGCGGGGCCTACAATGAGCAGTTCTTC.